The rows below give T cell receptor beta chains drawn from one sample of a study of T cell repertoires in cytomegalovirus infection. These TCRs' antigens remain unknown. TCRdb called the reads again in MiXCR, with one record for every CDR3 protein. The data hold 750,000 to 900,000 distinct CDR3 sequences, with under 35% observed a single time. Source: cultured CD8+ T cells from PBMCs, taken from culture after CMV antigen stimulation. The receptor set was obtained from a human donor in good health (CMV status not recorded). Some clones in this sample may be carry-over from other donors' samples. The CDR3 runs from the conserved cysteine through the conserved F or W. Fields, in order: V gene, clone size, D gene, J gene, CDR3 protein, CDR3 DNA. The D gene is left open where the match is weak. Size is stated for part of the rows, as once, few or many counts, or as a class when the clone is expanded.

V: TRBV2
size: NA
D: NA
J: TRBJ2-7
CDR3: CASSGSGQKNYEQYF
DNA: TGTGCCAGCAGCGGCAGCGGACAGAAAAACTACGAGCAGTACTTC

V: TRBV20-1
size: few
D: TRBD1
J: TRBJ1-1
CDR3: CSACRTGEMNTEAFF
DNA: TGCAGTGCCTGCCGGACAGGGGAAATGAACACTGAAGCTTTCTTT

V: TRBV20-1
size: NA
D: NA
J: TRBJ1-4
CDR3: CSARGGGDTHGKLFF
DNA: TGCAGTGCTAGAGGGGGAGGGGATACCCACGGAAAACTGTTTTTT

V: TRBV12-3/TRBV12-4
size: few
D: TRBD1
J: TRBJ2-7
CDR3: CASSLRTGHRYEQYF
DNA: TGTGCCAGCAGTTTAAGGACAGGGCACAGGTACGAGCAGTACTTC

V: TRBV27
size: few
D: TRBD1
J: TRBJ1-2
CDR3: CASSSTGVVHYGYTF
DNA: TGTGCCAGCAGTTCAACAGGGGTCGTTCACTATGGCTACACCTTC

V: TRBV7-9
size: few
D: NA
J: TRBJ1-5
CDR3: CASSSTGNNQPQHF
DNA: TGTGCCAGCAGCTCCACCGGCAACAATCAGCCCCAGCATTTT

V: TRBV2
size: NA
D: NA
J: TRBJ1-2
CDR3: CASSEAWKGTFPYGYTF
DNA: TGTGCCAGCAGTGAAGCTTGGAAGGGTACCTTCCCCTATGGCTACACCTTC

V: TRBV7-3
size: NA
D: NA
J: TRBJ2-7
CDR3: CASSPRTASLYEQYF
DNA: TGTGCCAGCAGCCCCAGGACAGCGAGCCTCTACGAGCAGTACTTC

V: TRBV27
size: many
D: NA
J: TRBJ1-5
CDR3: CASSLSWGSNQPQHF
DNA: TGTGCCAGCAGTTTATCGTGGGGGAGCAATCAGCCCCAGCATTTT

V: TRBV9
size: few
D: NA
J: TRBJ2-1
CDR3: CASSVKGGRDEQFF
DNA: TGTGCCAGCAGCGTAAAGGGGGGTCGGGATGAGCAGTTCTTC

V: TRBV4-2
size: NA
D: TRBD2
J: TRBJ2-5
CDR3: CASSQNTVAGGQTQETQYF
DNA: TGTGCCAGCAGCCAAAATACGGTGGCGGGGGGACAAACCCAAGAGACCCAGTACTTC

V: TRBV7-9
size: NA
D: NA
J: TRBJ2-6
CDR3: CASSLYPAGGANVLTF
DNA: TGTGCCAGCAGCTTATACCCGGCCGGCGGGGCCAACGTCCTGACTTTC

V: TRBV7-2
size: few
D: NA
J: TRBJ2-1
CDR3: CASGGPEQFF
DNA: TGTGCCAGCGGGGGCCCTGAGCAGTTCTTC

V: TRBV5-1
size: few
D: NA
J: TRBJ1-1
CDR3: CASSLGMGVPEAFF
DNA: TGCGCCAGCAGCTTGGGTATGGGGGTCCCTGAAGCTTTCTTT

V: TRBV5-6
size: once
D: NA
J: TRBJ2-1
CDR3: CASSLLGSEFLYNEQFF
DNA: TGTGCCAGCAGCCTGTTGGGTTCGGAATTCCTCTACAATGAGCAGTTCTTC

V: TRBV7-8
size: many
D: TRBD1
J: TRBJ2-3
CDR3: CASSLGTGNTDTQYF
DNA: TGTGCCAGCAGCTTAGGGACAGGGAACACAGATACGCAGTATTTT

V: TRBV10-3
size: few
D: NA
J: TRBJ2-2
CDR3: CAISEEWGNTGELFF
DNA: TGTGCCATCAGTGAAGAGTGGGGGAACACCGGGGAGCTGTTTTTT

V: TRBV5-6
size: few
D: NA
J: TRBJ1-1
CDR3: CASSHGHVRAFF
DNA: TGTGCCAGCAGCCACGGACATGTACGAGCTTTCTTT

V: TRBV12-3/TRBV12-4
size: NA
D: TRBD1
J: TRBJ1-2
CDR3: CASSAGGAGYTF
DNA: TGTGCCAGCAGTGCAGGGGGCGCCGGCTACACCTTC

V: TRBV7-9
size: NA
D: TRBD1
J: TRBJ1-2
CDR3: CASSFMGQKSYGYTF
DNA: TGTGCCAGCAGCTTCATGGGACAGAAATCTTATGGCTACACCTTC

V: TRBV7-8
size: few
D: NA
J: TRBJ1-2
CDR3: CASSLGRGLGGYTF
DNA: TGTGCCAGCAGCTTAGGTCGGGGACTGGGTGGCTACACCTTC

V: TRBV2
size: NA
D: NA
J: TRBJ2-7
CDR3: CASSPPLGHEQYF
DNA: TGTGCCAGCAGCCCCCCCCTAGGGCACGAGCAGTACTTC

V: TRBV28
size: NA
D: TRBD2
J: TRBJ2-4
CDR3: CASTLGLAGGLAKNIQYF
DNA: TGTGCCAGCACCCTAGGACTAGCGGGGGGCCTAGCCAAAAACATTCAGTACTTC

V: TRBV6-6
size: few
D: TRBD1
J: TRBJ1-5
CDR3: CASRENWDRGYGNQPQHF
DNA: TGTGCCAGCAGGGAAAATTGGGACAGGGGTTATGGCAATCAGCCCCAGCATTTT

V: TRBV19
size: NA
D: NA
J: TRBJ1-5
CDR3: CASTAASNQPQHF
DNA: TGTGCCAGTACAGCGGCTAGCAATCAGCCCCAGCATTTT

V: TRBV7-6
size: NA
D: TRBD1
J: TRBJ2-2
CDR3: CASSQTTGQNTGELFF
DNA: TGTGCCAGCAGCCAGACGACAGGGCAGAACACCGGGGAGCTGTTTTTT

V: TRBV10-3
size: NA
D: NA
J: TRBJ1-2
CDR3: CAISEFGRSTNYGYTF
DNA: TGTGCCATCAGTGAGTTCGGCCGGAGCACGAACTATGGCTACACCTTC

V: TRBV19
size: NA
D: TRBD1
J: TRBJ2-7
CDR3: CASSTRDSGIYEQYF
DNA: TGTGCCAGTAGCACCCGGGACAGCGGAATCTACGAGCAGTACTTC